This TCR beta chain was found in a study of T-cell reconstitution after alpha-beta-depleted transplantation in children. Preparation of the TCRbeta library involved a method that used unique molecular identifiers. Each CDR3 protein gets one entry after TCRdb re-called the PCR reads with MiXCR. The sample contains 500,000 or so distinct CDR3 sequences, approximately 32% of which appear only once. CDR3 size: 14 residues. The germline V gene encodes CDR1 SGHDT and CDR2 YYEEEE. Trimming removed 0 bases from V and 2 bases from J, with 9 bases in between. The chain carries TRBV5-6 and TRBJ2-7, with no clear D. This sequence was found in a human donor who donated a stem cell graft to a child with aplastic anemia. This material consisted of PBMCs from the stem cell graft donor, taken from the stem cell graft. This CDR3 is CASSLGGNPYEQYV. As DNA, the CDR3 is TGTGCCAGCAGCTTGGGTGGAAACCCCTACGAGCAGTACGTC.